A selection of T cell receptor beta chains follows, all from one sample in a study of blood T cell repertoires in COVID-19. The data were produced by immunoSEQ multiplex PCR, yet TCRdb's version contains in-frame clones alone and is incomplete. The sample lists 390,000 or so clones, approximately 87% occurring once. Material for sequencing was peripheral blood. Receptors were obtained from a woman aged 25-40 years with COVID-19, enrolled during active disease. Both conserved end residues are part of each CDR3. The D gene is left open where the match is weak. Expanded clones get a size class; other rows say once, few or many, or leave the size out.

V gene	J gene	D gene	clone size	CDR3 DNA	CDR3 protein
TRBV7-3	TRBJ2-5	TRBD2	.	TGTGCCAGCAGCTTAGCGGGGGGAGAGACCCAGTACTTC	CASSLAGGETQYF
TRBV19	TRBJ1-1	.	.	TGTGCCAGTAGTATAGATGAAGGGGGCACTGAAGCTTTCTTT	CASSIDEGGTEAFF
TRBV6-5	TRBJ1-1	TRBD1	.	TGTGCCAGCATCCCCCCCGGGACAGGGTGGACTGAAGCTTTCTTT	CASIPPGTGWTEAFF
TRBV14	TRBJ2-6	TRBD1	.	TGTGCCAGCAGCCTCACCGGGACAGCCGTCTCTGGGGCCAACGTCCTGACTTTC	CASSLTGTAVSGANVLTF
TRBV27	TRBJ2-7	TRBD1	.	TGTGCCAGCAGTTTATCGGGACAGGGACTCTCCTACGAGCAGTACTTC	CASSLSGQGLSYEQYF
TRBV6-4	TRBJ2-1	TRBD2	.	TGTGCCAGCAGTCCCGGGACTAGCGAGGGCAATGAGCAGTTCTTC	CASSPGTSEGNEQFF
TRBV11-3	TRBJ2-1	TRBD2	.	TGTGCCAGCAGCCTCGGGGGGGGGAACAATGAGCAGTTCTTC	CASSLGGGNNEQFF
TRBV5-6	TRBJ2-7	.	.	TGTGCCAGCTCCTGGGAGGGGGGGATATACGAGCAGTACTTC	CASSWEGGIYEQYF
TRBV12-3/TRBV12-4	TRBJ2-1	TRBD1	.	TGTGCCAGCAGTTTCGCAGGGGGTCATGAGCAGTTCTTC	CASSFAGGHEQFF
TRBV3-1/TRBV3-2	TRBJ2-3	TRBD2	.	TGTGCCAGCAGCCCCCGACTAGCAGCAGATACGCAGTATTTT	CASSPRLAADTQYF
TRBV6-1	TRBJ2-1	TRBD1	.	TGTGCCAGCAGTGAAGCGGGACAGGACAATGAGCAGTTCTTC	CASSEAGQDNEQFF
TRBV5-5	TRBJ2-7	.	.	TGTGCCAGCAGCTTGCGGACAGCTACATTAGAGCAGTACTTC	CASSLRTATLEQYF
TRBV2	TRBJ1-4	.	.	TGTGCCAGCCGACAGGCTAATGAAAAACTGTTTTTT	CASRQANEKLFF
TRBV15	TRBJ1-4	TRBD1	few	TGTGCCACCGGCAGGGACAGGGACGAAAAACTGTTTTTT	CATGRDRDEKLFF
TRBV5-3	TRBJ2-1	TRBD2	.	TGTGCCAGAAGCACAACTAGCGGGAGCAATAGGATTGAGCAGTTCTTC	CARSTTSGSNRIEQFF
TRBV9	TRBJ1-1	.	.	TGTGCCAGCAGCGTAGAGGCGGTGCGGACTGAAGCTTTCTTT	CASSVEAVRTEAFF
TRBV7-9	TRBJ1-1	.	.	TGTGCCAGCAGCGCCGGACAGAGAGAGACTGAAGCTTTCTTT	CASSAGQRETEAFF
TRBV30	TRBJ1-3	.	.	TGTGCCTGGAGTGTAAAGGGGGCTGGAAACACCATATATTTT	CAWSVKGAGNTIYF
TRBV5-4	TRBJ2-1	.	.	TGTGCCAGCAGCCCATTGACGGGAGACTTGAATGAGCAGTTCTTC	CASSPLTGDLNEQFF
TRBV28	TRBJ1-1	.	.	TGTGCCAGCAGTTTATGGGCTTCGAACACTGAAGCTTTCTTT	CASSLWASNTEAFF
TRBV6-4	TRBJ2-7	TRBD2	.	TGTGCCAGCAGCCCGACTAGCGGGAGTACCCACGAGCAGTACTTC	CASSPTSGSTHEQYF
TRBV7-9	TRBJ2-2	.	.	TGTGCCAGCAGATCGTTGAACACCGGGGAGCTGTTTTTT	CASRSLNTGELFF
TRBV5-1	TRBJ2-2	.	.	TGCGCCAGCAGCTCCCGAGGAGAGGTCACCGGGGAGCTGTTTTTT	CASSSRGEVTGELFF
TRBV6-5	TRBJ1-1	.	once	TGTGCCAGCAGTCGGAGTAACACTGAAGCTTTCTTT	CASSRSNTEAFF
TRBV18	TRBJ2-5	.	.	TGTGCCAGCTCAAGAGGCCAAGAGACCCAGTACTTC	CASSRGQETQYF
TRBV28	TRBJ2-5	.	.	TGTGCCAGCAGTACCCCCCCGCCAGGGATATCAGAGACCCAGTACTTC	CASSTPPPGISETQYF
TRBV30	TRBJ1-2	.	.	TGTGCCACCCAACATGGCTATGGCTACACCTTC	CATQHGYGYTF
TRBV6-2/TRBV6-3	TRBJ1-2	.	.	TGTGCCAGCAGTTACCCAGGGGACTATGGCTACACCTTC	CASSYPGDYGYTF
TRBV7-8	TRBJ1-1	.	.	TGTGCCAGCAGCTTGGGACGAGGAGGGTGGAATCCTGAAGCTTTCTTT	CASSLGRGGWNPEAFF
TRBV7-2	TRBJ2-7	.	.	TGTGCCAGCAGCATAGAGGTAGCTATATCCGATCCGGACGAGCAGTACTTC	CASSIEVAISDPDEQYF
TRBV5-1	TRBJ2-3	TRBD2	.	TGCGCCAGCAGCTCGTTTAGCGGGAGGACTAGCACAGATACGCAGTATTTT	CASSSFSGRTSTDTQYF
TRBV7-9	TRBJ1-2	TRBD1	.	TGTGCCAGCAGCTCCCGACAGGGCTATGGCTACACCTTC	CASSSRQGYGYTF
TRBV9	TRBJ1-5	.	.	TGTGCCAGCAGCCTTCAGGGAGGGAGCAATCAGCCCCAGCATTTT	CASSLQGGSNQPQHF